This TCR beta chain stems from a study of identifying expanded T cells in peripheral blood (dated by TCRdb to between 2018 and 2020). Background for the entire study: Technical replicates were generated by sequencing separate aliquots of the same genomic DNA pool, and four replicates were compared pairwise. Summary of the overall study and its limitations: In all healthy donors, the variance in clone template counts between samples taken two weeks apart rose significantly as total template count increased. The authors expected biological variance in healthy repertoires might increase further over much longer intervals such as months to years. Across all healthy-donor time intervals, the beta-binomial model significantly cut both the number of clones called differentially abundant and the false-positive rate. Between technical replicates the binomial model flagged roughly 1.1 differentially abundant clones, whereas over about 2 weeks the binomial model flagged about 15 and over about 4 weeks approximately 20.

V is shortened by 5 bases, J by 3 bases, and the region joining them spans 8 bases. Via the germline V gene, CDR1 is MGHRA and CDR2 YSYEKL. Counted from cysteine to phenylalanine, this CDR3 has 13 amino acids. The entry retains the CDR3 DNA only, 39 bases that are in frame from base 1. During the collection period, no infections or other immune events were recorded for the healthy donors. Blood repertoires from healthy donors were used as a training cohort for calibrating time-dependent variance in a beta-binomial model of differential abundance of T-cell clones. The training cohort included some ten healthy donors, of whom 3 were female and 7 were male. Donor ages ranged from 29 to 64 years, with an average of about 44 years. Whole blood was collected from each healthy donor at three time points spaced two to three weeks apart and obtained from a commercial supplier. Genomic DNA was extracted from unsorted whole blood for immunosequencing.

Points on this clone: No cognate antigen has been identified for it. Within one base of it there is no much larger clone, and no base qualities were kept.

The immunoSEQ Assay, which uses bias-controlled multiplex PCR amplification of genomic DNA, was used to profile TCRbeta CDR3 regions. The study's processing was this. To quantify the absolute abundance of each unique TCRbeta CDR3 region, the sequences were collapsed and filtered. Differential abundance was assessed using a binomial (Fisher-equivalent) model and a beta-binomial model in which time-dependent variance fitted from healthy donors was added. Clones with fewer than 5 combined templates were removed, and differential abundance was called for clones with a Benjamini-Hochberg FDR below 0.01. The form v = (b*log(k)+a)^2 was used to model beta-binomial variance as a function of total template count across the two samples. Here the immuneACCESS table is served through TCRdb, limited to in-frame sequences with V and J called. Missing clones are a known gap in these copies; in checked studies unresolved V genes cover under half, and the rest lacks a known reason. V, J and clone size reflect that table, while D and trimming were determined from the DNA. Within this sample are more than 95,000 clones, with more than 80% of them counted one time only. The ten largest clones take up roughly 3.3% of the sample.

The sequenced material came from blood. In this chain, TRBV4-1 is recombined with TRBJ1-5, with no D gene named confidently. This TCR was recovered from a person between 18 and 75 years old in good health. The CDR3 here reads CASSSQINQPQHF. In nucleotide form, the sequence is TGCGCCAGCAGCTCACAGATCAATCAGCCCCAGCATTTT.